This TCR beta chain was sequenced in a study of blood T cell repertoires in COVID-19. Study in general: The United States, Italy and Spain provided the acute and convalescent COVID-19 samples. PBMCs, B-cell-depleted T cells, or T cells provided the cDNA or gDNA that made up the material.

The ends were cut back, 7 bases at V and 10 bases at J, with 13 bases in the middle. The germline gives CDR1 KGHDR, CDR2 SFDVKD. This CDR3 has 12 residues. Assay used: immunoSEQ multiplex PCR; TCRdb lists only in-frame clones, some missing. The table has about 68,000 clones, 80% to 90% seen once; the top ten hold 2.7%. This clonotype was obtained from a man aged 45 to 65 with acute or convalescent COVID-19. V gene TRBV24-1 combines with J gene TRBJ2-1; D perhaps matches TRBD2 (6 bases). The sample was peripheral blood. CDR3 sequence reads: CATSELGREQFF. In nucleotides, the CDR3 is TGTGCCACCAGCGAGCTTGGGAGGGAGCAGTTCTTC.